These 25 T cell receptor beta chains share one sample of origin, sequenced in a study of a mutant IDH1 vaccine in newly diagnosed glioma. Sequenced by immunoSEQ multiplex PCR; TCRdb stores in-frame clones only, minus some. The sample has tens of thousands of clones, 75% seen once. Time point of the sample: week 47, end of study. Every vaccine dose comprised 300 ug of mutant IDH1 20-mer peptide plus topical imiquimod. No antigens are known for them. Sequences were derived from PBMCs, sampled from a glioma patient whose treatment included an IDH1 peptide vaccine. The receptor set was obtained from a man aged 35 to 55 with glioma.

The rearrangement links TRBV27 to TRBJ1-1, with TRBD1 as a possible D gene (6 bases). The V gene lost 6 bases and the J gene lost 7 bases, with 24 bases spanning the gap. This CDR3 is built from 16 residues. CDR1 MNHEY and CDR2 SMNVEV come from the germline V gene (reference sequence). The DNA of the CDR3 is TGTGCCAGCAGCCCATTACGGGGGCGATTCAATTATGAAGCTTTCTTT. It translates to CASSPLRGRFNYEAFF.

The rearrangement joins TRBV15 to TRBJ2-5, with D possibly TRBD1 on 6 matching bases. Germline CDR1 reads LNHNV; CDR2 reads YYDKDF (reference sequence). Trimming left V 0 bases short and J 1 base short, with 9 bases between. The CDR3 totals 15 residues. CDR3 loop: CATSRDPDSQETQYF. Here the CDR3 DNA reads TGTGCCACCAGCAGAGACCCGGACAGCCAAGAGACCCAGTACTTC.

The rearrangement uses TRBV11-3 and TRBJ2-5, with a weak D call TRBD1 (6 bases). This CDR3 spans 14 amino acids. V was shortened by 5 bases and J by 5 bases, with 15 bases between the two germline ends. The V gene's germline CDR1 is SGHNT and CDR2 YENEEA. The CDR3 coding sequence is TGTGCCAGCAGCGCCGTACAGGGCAGGGAGACCCAGTACTTC. Translating it yields CASSAVQGRETQYF.

The chain joins TRBV18 to TRBJ2-2; D is uncertain. Germline-derived CDR1 and CDR2 are KGHSH and LQKENI. CDR3 length: 15 amino acids. V lost 5 bases, J lost 0 bases, and 10 bases lay in between. The DNA for the CDR3 is TGTGCCAGCTCAGTAGCCGCCGCGAACACCGGGGAGCTGTTTTTT. Protein: CASSVAAANTGELFF. The whole variable domain, filled in from reference TRBV18 and TRBJ2-2, reads NAGVMQNPRHLVRRRGQEARLRCSPMKGHSHVYWYRQLPEEGLKFMVYLQKENIIDESGMPKERFSAEFPKEGPSILRIQQVVRGDSAAYFCASSVAAANTGELFFGEGSRLTVL.

The chain couples TRBV19 to TRBJ2-3; no firm D call. V lost 6 bases, J lost 1 base, and 11 bases lay in between. Germline lookup yields CDR1 LNHDA and CDR2 SQIVND (reference sequence). This CDR3 spans 14 amino acids. As DNA, the CDR3 is TGTGCCAGTAGGCGGTCCCTTGGCACAGATACGCAGTATTTT. This gives the protein CASRRSLGTDTQYF. The full variable domain, its missing parts supplied by reference TRBV19 and TRBJ2-3, is DGGITQSPKYLFRKEGQNVTLSCEQNLNHDAMYWYRQDPGQGLRLIYYSQIVNDFQKGDIAEGYSVSREKKESFPLTVTSAQKNPTAFYLCASRRSLGTDTQYFGPGTRLTVL.

This clone was seen a few times. This sequence joins TRBV10-2 and TRBJ2-1; D gene unclear. V gave up 6 bases and J gave up 0 bases, with 9 bases separating them. Germline V CDR1 and CDR2: WSHSY, SAAADI. This CDR3 spans 14 amino acids. In nucleotides, the CDR3 is TGCGCCAGCAGAGACCATAGCTCCTACAATGAGCAGTTCTTC. Protein: CASRDHSSYNEQFF.

The table lists this clone with a count of one. The rearrangement links TRBV28 to TRBJ2-3; D possibly corresponds to TRBD2 (5 bases). This CDR3 has 14 residues. V was cut by 4 bases and J by 10 bases, with 18 bases left in between. The germline CDR1 and CDR2 sequences are MDHEN and SYDVKM. The CDR3 here is CASSSHDPGRAQYF. The CDR3 bases are TGTGCCAGCAGTTCTCACGACCCGGGAAGGGCGCAGTATTTT.

The chain carries TRBV19 and TRBJ1-5, with a possible D match to TRBD1 (6 bases). Germline V gene sequence: CDR1 LNHDA, CDR2 SQIVND (reference sequence). V was cut by 5 bases and J by 0 bases, with 23 bases left in between. CDR3 length equals 19 residues. CDR3 in amino acids: CASSGHTKRQEYSNQPQHF. CDR3 bases: TGTGCCAGTAGTGGACACACTAAGAGACAGGAATATAGCAATCAGCCCCAGCATTTT. Filled out from reference TRBV19 and TRBJ1-5, the complete variable domain reads DGGITQSPKYLFRKEGQNVTLSCEQNLNHDAMYWYRQDPGQGLRLIYYSQIVNDFQKGDIAEGYSVSREKKESFPLTVTSAQKNPTAFYLCASSGHTKRQEYSNQPQHFGDGTRLSIL.

The rearrangement joins TRBV30 to TRBJ1-2; D not certain. Germline V lookup: CDR1 GTSNPN, CDR2 SVGIG (reference sequence). The CDR3 covers 13 residues. Trimming cost V 2 bases and J 2 bases, with 9 bases left between them. As DNA, the CDR3 is TGTGCCTGGAGTCCCGGGCTAAACTATGGCTACACCTTC. Residues: CAWSPGLNYGYTF. Complete variable domain (other parts from reference TRBV30 and TRBJ1-2): SQTIHQWPATLVQPVGSPLSLECTVEGTSNPNLYWYRQAAGRGLQLLFYSVGIGQISSEVPQNLSASRPQDRQFILSSKKLLLSDSGFYLCAWSPGLNYGYTFGSGTRLTVV.

The rearrangement uses TRBV6-5 and TRBJ2-7, with TRBD1 identical over 9 bases. Per germline, CDR1 MNHEY and CDR2 SVGAGI. The length of the CDR3 is 14 residues. The ends lost 8 bases at V and 5 bases at J; junction bases unmatched: 10. CDR3 DNA sequence: TGTGCCAGCGGGCCCCGGACAGGGGAAGACGAGCAGTACGTC. This encodes CASGPRTGEDEQYV.

This chain links TRBV5-4 with TRBJ2-7, with 11 bases that match TRBD1. The V gene's germline CDR1 is SGHNT and CDR2 YYREEE (reference sequence). V lost 3 bases, J lost 7 bases, and 9 bases stayed unmatched. The CDR3 runs 15 residues. The CDR3 sequence: CASSSGRTGGIEQYF. The CDR3 DNA follows: TGTGCCAGCAGCTCGGGAAGGACAGGGGGCATAGAGCAGTACTTC.

The chain joins TRBV7-2 to TRBJ1-2, with TRBD1 matching over 10 bases. This CDR3 is 16 amino acids long. The ends lost 4 bases at V and 5 bases at J; junction bases unmatched: 10. The germline V gene encodes CDR1 SGHTA and CDR2 FQGNSA. In DNA, the CDR3 is TGTGCCAGCAGCTCGACCGGGACAGGGGTGGGGTATGGCTACACCTTC. This sequence encodes CASSSTGTGVGYGYTF.

J is TRBJ2-6 and V is TRBV14; the D is unclear. The CDR3 extends over 14 amino acids. Germline assignment: CDR1 SGHDN and CDR2 FVKESK. Trimming took 4 bases from V and 0 from J, leaving 4 bases between them. Here the CDR3 DNA reads TGTGCCAGCAGCCTCGACTCTGGGGCCAACGTCCTGACTTTC. Protein sequence: CASSLDSGANVLTF.

The chain has TRBV27 and TRBJ2-2; the D gene is possibly TRBD2 (5 bases). The germline gives CDR1 MNHEY, CDR2 SMNVEV (reference sequence). The length of the CDR3 is 16 residues. V lost 7 bases and J lost 5, with 20 bases in between. The CDR3 protein is CASKDSGTIKTGELFF. DNA of the CDR3: TGTGCCAGCAAGGATTCGGGAACAATTAAAACCGGGGAGCTGTTTTTT.

The V and J genes are TRBV19 and TRBJ2-3; TRBD2 matches 12 bases. CDR1 and CDR2 (germline): LNHDA, SQIVND (reference sequence). V trimming: 5 bases; J trimming: 8 bases; junction bases outside the gene matches: 11. The CDR3 is 16 amino acids. The CDR3 sequence: CASSEPLAGGPGTQYF. CDR3 sequence (DNA): TGTGCCAGTAGTGAGCCCCTAGCGGGAGGGCCGGGTACGCAGTATTTT.

This clone turned up a few times. The V and J genes are TRBV23-1 and TRBJ2-1, with D perhaps matching TRBD2 (7 bases). TRBV23-1 is an ORF, with its function uncertain. Trimming took 0 bases from V and 6 from J, leaving 18 bases between them. This CDR3 contains 17 residues. The CDR3: CASSQSPRGAGVNEQFF. The CDR3 DNA is TGCGCCAGCAGTCAATCCCCTCGGGGGGCGGGAGTCAATGAGCAGTTCTTC.

This clone was counted between two and nine times. The chain has TRBV18 and TRBJ1-1; the D gene is possibly TRBD1 (6 bases). The ends were cut back, 2 bases at V and 2 bases at J, with 12 bases in the middle. Per the germline V gene, CDR1 is KGHSH and CDR2 is LQKENI. The CDR3 loop spans 15 amino acids. CDR3 in DNA: TGTGCCAGCTCACCAGCAGGGGTCGAAAACACTGAAGCTTTCTTT. This codes for CASSPAGVENTEAFF.

V gene TRBV7-2 combines with J gene TRBJ1-5, with D perhaps TRBD1 (5 bases). Trimming took 5 bases from V and 4 from J, leaving 9 bases between them. Per the germline V gene, CDR1 is SGHTA and CDR2 is FQGNSA. The CDR3 runs 13 residues. CDR3 DNA: TGTGCCAGCAGCCGACAGACTAATCAGCCCCAGCATTTT. Residues: CASSRQTNQPQHF.

This chain links TRBV19 with TRBJ1-3, with a tentative D call TRBD1 (5 bases). Germline CDR1 reads LNHDA; CDR2 reads SQIVND (reference sequence). The CDR3 contains 15 residues. Trimming shortened V by 10 bases and J by 5 bases, and 21 bases separated the two germline ends. CDR3 nucleotide sequence: TGTGCCACCAACCGGGACCCCGGTCGGAGAAACACCATATATTTT. It specifies CATNRDPGRRNTIYF.

The CDR3 loop is CASSSARNTGELFF. The CDR3 DNA follows: TGTGCCAGCAGTTCCGCAAGGAACACCGGGGAGCTGTTTTTT. The J gene is TRBJ2-2, the V gene TRBV6-6; D call uncertain. The CDR3 extends over 14 amino acids. V was trimmed by 4 bases and J by 1 base, leaving 7 bases between them. Germline V gene data show CDR1 as MNHNY and CDR2 as SVGAGI (reference sequence).

The chain joins TRBV25-1 to TRBJ1-3; D gene ambiguous. The CDR3 has 16 amino acids. Germline values: CDR1 MGHDK, CDR2 SYGVNS. V lost 4 bases to trimming and J lost 1 base, with 14 bases between them. CDR3 coding DNA: TGTGCCAGCAGTGGCCCCCGTGGGCCTTCTGGAAACACCATATATTTT. Translation gives CASSGPRGPSGNTIYF.

The V gene is TRBV2, the J gene TRBJ2-6; a weak D match, TRBD1 (5 bases). Germline V gene lookup returns CDR1 SNHLY and CDR2 FYNNEI. CDR3 length equals 13 residues. Trimming pared 8 bases from V and 2 bases from J, leaving 7 bases between. CDR3 in amino acids: CASGQTGANVLTF. DNA for the CDR3: TGTGCCAGCGGACAAACTGGGGCCAACGTCCTGACTTTC. Together with reference TRBV2 and TRBJ2-6, the CDR3 gives the full variable domain: EPEVTQTPSHQVTQMGQEVILRCVPISNHLYFYWYRQILGQKVEFLVSFYNNEISEKSEIFDDQFSVERPDGSNFTLKIRSTKLEDSAMYFCASGQTGANVLTFGAGSRLTVL.

The chain is built from TRBV6-6 and TRBJ1-1; D possibly corresponds to TRBD1 (5 bases). The ends were cut back, 2 bases at V and 4 bases at J, with 11 bases in the middle. The CDR3 consists of 14 residues. Per the germline V gene, CDR1 is MNHNY and CDR2 is SVGAGI (reference sequence). The CDR3 here is CASSYLGRATEAFF. The DNA for the CDR3 is TGTGCCAGCAGTTACCTAGGCAGGGCCACTGAAGCTTTCTTT.

This clone showed up just a few times. V gene TRBV6-1 combines with J gene TRBJ1-1, with TRBD1 matching 8 bases. Losses at the gene ends were 7 bases for V and 5 bases for J; bases not matched to a gene: 9. The germline V gene has CDR1 MNHNS and CDR2 SASEGT. CDR3 size: 14 residues. CDR3 DNA: TGTGCCAGCAATGCCCAGGGGGCACGGACTGAAGCTTTCTTT. It yields the protein CASNAQGARTEAFF.

The CDR3 DNA sequence: TGCAGCGTCTCCGGGACAGGAAGATACAATGAGCAGTTCTTC. The encoded protein is CSVSGTGRYNEQFF. The V and J genes are TRBV29-1 and TRBJ2-1, with 8 bases that match TRBD1. Germline-derived CDR1 and CDR2 are SQVTM and ANQGSEA. Germline trimming cut 6 bases from V and 4 bases from J; bases unmatched to any gene: 8. This CDR3 is 14 amino acids long.